This T cell receptor beta chain was profiled in a study of CD8 T cells in Susac syndrome. The CDR3 is made up of 16 amino acids. Trimming took 5 bases from V and 7 from J, leaving 21 bases between them. Germline CDR1 reads MDHEN; CDR2 reads SYDVKM. With random hexamers, reverse transcription was performed on about 0.45 to 1 ug of RNA. TCRdb re-called the immunoSEQ multiplex PCR reads through MiXCR, storing one row per CDR3 protein. The sample holds around 300,000 distinct CDR3 sequences; around 92% are singletons and the top ten take more than 0.06%. Negative isolation yielded the CD8+ and CD4+ T cells, while FACS enriched the TEMRA cells.

Sequenced: CD4+ T cells from PBMCs. The chain couples TRBV28 to TRBJ1-5, with D perhaps matching TRBD1 (5 bases). The clonotype originates from a human donor with multiple sclerosis. The CDR3 here is CASSPASRQWRQPQHF. The DNA of the CDR3 is TGTGCCAGCAGTCCCGCCTCCCGACAGTGGCGCCAGCCCCAGCATTTT.